These 27 T cell receptor beta chains were sequenced from one sample in a study of OX40 agonist ivuxolimab in advanced cancers. The assay was immunoSEQ multiplex PCR, and TCRdb's table has in-frame clones only and misses some. The sample has roughly 90,000 clones, 90% to 95% seen once. Sequences were derived from CD4+ or CD8+ T cells sorted from blood, sampled in a trial of the OX40 agonist ivuxolimab. The receptors shown here come from an adult with an advanced solid tumor such as melanoma, head and neck, liver or kidney cancer.

The genes are TRBV27 and TRBJ2-2; D tentatively reads TRBD1 or TRBD2 (5 bases each). The CDR3 extends over 14 amino acids. Trimming left V 6 bases short and J 5 bases short, with 13 bases between. Germline V gives CDR1 MNHEY, CDR2 SMNVEV (reference sequence). The CDR3 reads CASSVGTGTGELFF. CDR3 bases: TGTGCCAGCAGCGTAGGGACCGGGACCGGGGAGCTGTTTTTT.

The chain couples TRBV29-1 to TRBJ2-3, with D maybe TRBD2 (5 bases). V was cut by 6 bases and J by 3 bases, with 10 bases left in between. Looked up from germline, CDR1 is SQVTM and CDR2 is ANQGSEA. CDR3 length: 12 amino acids. The chain's CDR3 is CSVEGGTDTQYF. DNA of the CDR3: TGCAGCGTCGAGGGTGGGACAGATACGCAGTATTTT.

The CDR3 DNA is TGCAGCGTGGAGGGTCCGGGACTGCCCTACGAGCAGTACTTC. Translated: CSVEGPGLPYEQYF. The chain combines TRBV29-1 with TRBJ2-7; possibly TRBD2 for D (6 bases). Germline loops: CDR1 SQVTM, CDR2 ANQGSEA. This CDR3 has 14 residues. The ends were cut back, 6 bases at V and 2 bases at J, with 17 bases in the middle.

The chain has TRBV18 and TRBJ1-5; D uncertain. The CDR3 is 14 residues long. From germline, CDR1 is KGHSH and CDR2 LQKENI. Trimming removed 0 bases from V and 0 bases from J, with 3 bases in between. The CDR3 nucleotides are TGTGCCAGCTCACCACCAGATAGCAATCAGCCCCAGCATTTT. It yields the protein CASSPPDSNQPQHF.

The chain joins TRBV6-6 to TRBJ2-1; TRBD2 is a possible D gene (5 bases). Germline-derived CDR1 and CDR2 are MNHNY and SVGAGI (reference sequence). The CDR3 totals 13 residues. The V and J ends lost 2 bases and 5 bases respectively, with 7 bases between them. The CDR3 DNA sequence: TGTGCCAGCAGTTACCGGCGGGACAATGAGCAGTTCTTC. Residues: CASSYRRDNEQFF.

This chain uses TRBV25-1 with TRBJ2-7; D gene ambiguous. V shed 4 bases and J shed 6 bases, with 7 bases lying between them. This CDR3 has 11 amino acids. Per germline, CDR1 MGHDK and CDR2 SYGVNS. The CDR3 loop is CASSVGGEQYF. CDR3 nucleotide sequence: TGTGCCAGCAGTGTCGGCGGCGAGCAGTACTTC.

CDR3 DNA sequence: TGTGCCAGCAGCCAAGGGGCAGGGGTCGACTATGGCTACACCTTC. Translation: CASSQGAGVDYGYTF. The gene calls are TRBV4-2 and TRBJ1-2; tentative D call: TRBD1 (6 bases). Trimming took off 1 base at V and 3 bases at J, with 12 bases between the two ends. The CDR3 covers 15 residues. Germline lookup yields CDR1 LGHNA and CDR2 YNFKEQ.

This clone was seen once. The chain has TRBV2 and TRBJ1-1, with D maybe TRBD1 (6 bases). Trimming took off 1 base at V and 4 bases at J, with 10 bases between the two ends. The germline CDR1 and CDR2 sequences are SNHLY and FYNNEI. The CDR3 consists of 14 residues. The CDR3 bases are TGTGCCAGCAGTGAAGGGGGGGGCCTCACTGAAGCTTTCTTT. Translating gives CASSEGGGLTEAFF.

This chain uses TRBV7-3 with TRBJ2-2; D gene unclear. V lost 5 bases to trimming and J lost 5 bases, with 6 bases between them. This CDR3 has 12 residues. Germline CDR1 and CDR2: SGHTA and FQGTGA. CDR3 residues: CASSLITGELFF. For the CDR3, the DNA is TGTGCCAGCAGCCTGATTACCGGGGAGCTGTTTTTT.

The chain has TRBV29-1 and TRBJ1-2; D is ambiguous. In germline, CDR1 is SQVTM, CDR2 ANQGSEA. The ends were cut back, 7 bases at V and 4 bases at J, with 19 bases in the middle. There are 14 residues in the CDR3. CDR3 residues: CSAPYLASGYGYTF. The CDR3, as DNA: TGCAGCGCACCCTACCTCGCCAGCGGCTATGGCTACACCTTC.

The table lists this clone with a few counts. This chain uses TRBV19 with TRBJ1-5; 7 bases agree with TRBD1. CDR1 is LNHDA and CDR2 is SQIVND in the germline V gene (reference sequence). Trimming took 6 bases from V and 4 from J; bases not matched to a gene: 3. The CDR3 covers 13 residues. The CDR3 protein is CASSGGQNQPQHF. The CDR3 DNA is TGTGCCAGTAGCGGGGGACAGAATCAGCCCCAGCATTTT.

The chain couples TRBV27 to TRBJ2-5, with D perhaps being TRBD1 or TRBD2 (6 bases each). The germline V and J ends were trimmed by 5 bases and 4 bases, with 17 bases remaining between them. This CDR3 contains 15 residues. Germline lookup yields CDR1 MNHEY and CDR2 SMNVEV (reference sequence). The CDR3 sequence: CASSVHRDGGETQYF. The CDR3 DNA follows: TGTGCCAGCAGTGTTCACAGGGACGGGGGAGAGACCCAGTACTTC.

The rearrangement uses TRBV11-2 and TRBJ2-5, with 8 bases identical to TRBD2. The length of the CDR3 is 15 residues. The germline gives CDR1 SGHAT, CDR2 FQNNGV. J gave up 5 bases and V 1 base, and 6 bases lay outside the gene matches. The CDR3 DNA reads TGTGCCAGCAGCTTAGCGGCGGGGGGCCTGGAGACCCAGTACTTC. Protein product: CASSLAAGGLETQYF.

The chain recombines TRBV19 with TRBJ1-2; 8 positions match TRBD1. Per the germline V gene, CDR1 is LNHDA and CDR2 is SQIVND (reference sequence). Trimming took 8 bases from V and 9 from J; bases not matched to a gene: 5. This CDR3 is 11 amino acids long. DNA for the CDR3: TGTGCCAGTCGGACAGGGTCGAGCTACACCTTC. It translates to CASRTGSSYTF. Full variable domain (outside the CDR3, taken from reference TRBV19 and TRBJ1-2): DGGITQSPKYLFRKEGQNVTLSCEQNLNHDAMYWYRQDPGQGLRLIYYSQIVNDFQKGDIAEGYSVSREKKESFPLTVTSAQKNPTAFYLCASRTGSSYTFGSGTRLTVV.

This clone was observed a handful of times. The CDR3 loop is CASSYLPGGGGAEAFF. The CDR3 region has the DNA TGTGCCAGCAGTTACCTTCCGGGGGGGGGCGGCGCTGAAGCTTTCTTT. The J gene is TRBJ1-1, the V gene TRBV27, with D maybe TRBD1 (6 bases). V dropped 4 bases and J dropped 6 bases, with 21 bases sitting between them. The germline gives CDR1 MNHEY, CDR2 SMNVEV (reference sequence). The CDR3 loop spans 16 amino acids.

The chain joins TRBV4-2 to TRBJ2-1; no definite D call. With 0 bases removed from V and 8 bases from J, the gap between germline ends came to 8 bases. This CDR3 has 13 amino acids. Germline CDR1 is LGHNA and CDR2 is YNFKEQ. The DNA for the CDR3 is TGTGCCAGCAGCCAAGAAGTGGTTGATGAGCAGTTCTTC. Its protein product is CASSQEVVDEQFF.

The chain employs TRBV27 and TRBJ1-2, with D possibly matching TRBD1 (5 bases). The CDR3 covers 13 residues. The V end lost 8 bases, the J end lost 7 bases, and 17 bases lay between the germline ends. The germline gives CDR1 MNHEY, CDR2 SMNVEV (reference sequence). The CDR3 DNA reads as TGTGCCAGCCTTGGGACGCCCCGGGGTGGCTACACCTTC. This sequence encodes CASLGTPRGGYTF.

The gene calls are TRBV2 and TRBJ2-2; perhaps TRBD1 as D (6 bases). Deletions cut 5 bases from V and 5 bases from J, with 21 bases between. This CDR3 is built from 17 residues. Germline CDR1 SNHLY, CDR2 FYNNEI. The CDR3 protein is CASSTARDTGDTGELFF. CDR3 coding DNA: TGTGCCAGCAGTACAGCCCGGGACACGGGTGATACCGGGGAGCTGTTTTTT.

The chain uses TRBV30 and TRBJ1-5; weak D call: TRBD1 (6 bases). V gave up 2 bases and J gave up 9 bases, with 14 bases separating them. The CDR3 is 13 amino acids. In germline, CDR1 is GTSNPN, CDR2 SVGIG (reference sequence). In DNA, the CDR3 is TGTGCCTGGAGTCGTGGGGGCTCCTCGCCCCAGCATTTT. Protein sequence: CAWSRGGSSPQHF. Supplemented by reference TRBV30 and TRBJ1-5, the full variable domain reads SQTIHQWPATLVQPVGSPLSLECTVEGTSNPNLYWYRQAAGRGLQLLFYSVGIGQISSEVPQNLSASRPQDRQFILSSKKLLLSDSGFYLCAWSRGGSSPQHFGDGTRLSIL.

This clone was observed a single time. Here the CDR3 DNA reads TGTGCCAGCAGTTTCGGGCAGAACACTGAAGCTTTCTTT. This translates into CASSFGQNTEAFF. The gene calls are TRBV27 and TRBJ1-1; D is undetermined. Trimming shortened V by 3 bases and J by 1 base, and 6 bases separated the two germline ends. Germline V gives CDR1 MNHEY, CDR2 SMNVEV (reference sequence). The CDR3 has 13 amino acids.

The J gene is TRBJ1-1, the V gene TRBV29-1; a possible D gene is TRBD1 (6 bases). Germline V gene data show CDR1 as SQVTM and CDR2 as ANQGSEA. This CDR3 comprises 15 residues. V was trimmed by 3 bases and J by 4 bases, leaving 18 bases between them. The CDR3 region has the DNA TGCAGCGTTGATTTGGTGGGGGGCGAGGGCACTGAAGCTTTCTTT. It translates to CSVDLVGGEGTEAFF.

V is TRBV6-5 and J is TRBJ2-7; 9 bases map to TRBD1. The CDR3 totals 14 residues. Looked up from germline, CDR1 is MNHEY and CDR2 is SVGAGI. V shed 4 bases, J shed 4 bases, and the junction held 5 bases outside the gene matches. In DNA, the CDR3 is TGTGCCAGCAGTTCACAGGGGGCTAGGTACGAGCAGTACTTC. Amino acids: CASSSQGARYEQYF.

J is TRBJ1-1 and V is TRBV19; TRBD1 aligns across 9 bases. With V trimmed by 3 bases and J by 1 base, 0 bases remained unmatched. The germline V gene has CDR1 LNHDA and CDR2 SQIVND (reference sequence). The CDR3 runs 14 residues. The CDR3 DNA sequence: TGTGCCAGTAGTATGGGACAGGGGAACACTGAAGCTTTCTTT. It encodes CASSMGQGNTEAFF.

The chain carries TRBV13 and TRBJ2-4; D might be TRBD1 (7 bases). The V end lost 5 bases, the J end lost 8 bases, and 19 bases lay between the germline ends. Germline V gene sequence: CDR1 PRHDT, CDR2 FYEKMQ (reference sequence). The CDR3 is made up of 15 amino acids. CDR3 residues: CASSQGGVRRDIQYF. The CDR3 nucleotides read TGTGCCAGCAGCCAGGGGGGAGTAAGGAGAGACATTCAGTACTTC. Together with reference TRBV13 and TRBJ2-4, the CDR3 gives the full variable domain: AAGVIQSPRHLIKEKRETATLKCYPIPRHDTVYWYQQGPGQDPQFLISFYEKMQSDKGSIPDRFSAQQFSDYHSELNMSSLELGDSALYFCASSQGGVRRDIQYFGAGTRLSVL.

This clone was counted once. The genes are TRBV10-3 and TRBJ2-5; D is undetermined. The V gene's germline CDR1 is ENHRY and CDR2 SYGVKD. The CDR3 is 12 residues long. V lost 6 bases, J lost 2 bases, and 7 bases lay in between. The DNA for the CDR3 is TGTGCCATCAGCCTCAAACAAGAGACCCAGTACTTC. As protein: CAISLKQETQYF.

The genes are TRBV29-1 and TRBJ2-3; D could derive from TRBD1 or TRBD2 (6 bases each). Deletions cut 7 bases from V and 4 bases from J, with 18 bases between. Germline V gene sequence: CDR1 SQVTM, CDR2 ANQGSEA. This CDR3 has 14 amino acids. CDR3 in amino acids: CSAYREESADTQYF. The DNA of the CDR3 is TGCAGCGCCTACAGGGAGGAAAGCGCAGATACGCAGTATTTT.

The gene calls are TRBV27 and TRBJ1-1; D remains unclear. The V end was cut by 4 bases, the J end by 3 bases, with 9 bases between. The CDR3 extends over 13 amino acids. In germline, CDR1 is MNHEY, CDR2 SMNVEV (reference sequence). The CDR3 DNA reads as TGTGCCAGCAGTTCGCGGGTGTACACTGAAGCTTTCTTT. It translates to CASSSRVYTEAFF.